This T cell receptor (beta chain) appears in the sequencing data of a study of blood T cell repertoires in COVID-19. The authors' processing: The authors estimated nucleated cell counts from reference gene primer amplification. Measured with immunoSEQ multiplex PCR; TCRdb has only the in-frame clones, and not every one. That table gives V, J and clone size, and the DNA gave D and trimming. Of under 300,000 clones listed, approximately 83% are singletons. The length of the CDR3 is 15 residues. Trimming shortened V by 2 bases and J by 4 bases, and 15 bases separated the two germline ends. Per the germline V gene, CDR1 is MNHEY and CDR2 is SMNVEV (reference sequence).

The sample comprised PBMCs or T cells enriched from blood (not recorded which). The chain recombines TRBV27 with TRBJ2-7, with D perhaps TRBD2 (5 bases). The receptor was isolated from a man aged 50-60 years who had recovered from COVID-19. This CDR3 reads CASSLRLGIRYEQYF. CDR3 sequence (DNA): TGTGCCAGCAGTTTAAGGCTCGGGATTCGGTACGAGCAGTACTTC.